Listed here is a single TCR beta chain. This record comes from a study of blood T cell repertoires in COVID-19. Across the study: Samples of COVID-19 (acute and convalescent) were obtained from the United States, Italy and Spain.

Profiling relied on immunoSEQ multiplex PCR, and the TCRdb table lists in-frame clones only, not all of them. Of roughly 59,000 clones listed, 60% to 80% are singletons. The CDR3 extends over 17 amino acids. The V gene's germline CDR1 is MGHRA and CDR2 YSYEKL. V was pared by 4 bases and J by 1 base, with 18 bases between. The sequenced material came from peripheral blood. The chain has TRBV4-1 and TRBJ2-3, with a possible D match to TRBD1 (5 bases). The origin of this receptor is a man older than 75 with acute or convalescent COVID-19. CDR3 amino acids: CASSRTPFSTGTDTQYF. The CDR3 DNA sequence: TGCGCCAGCAGCCGGACCCCGTTCTCGACAGGCACAGATACGCAGTATTTT.